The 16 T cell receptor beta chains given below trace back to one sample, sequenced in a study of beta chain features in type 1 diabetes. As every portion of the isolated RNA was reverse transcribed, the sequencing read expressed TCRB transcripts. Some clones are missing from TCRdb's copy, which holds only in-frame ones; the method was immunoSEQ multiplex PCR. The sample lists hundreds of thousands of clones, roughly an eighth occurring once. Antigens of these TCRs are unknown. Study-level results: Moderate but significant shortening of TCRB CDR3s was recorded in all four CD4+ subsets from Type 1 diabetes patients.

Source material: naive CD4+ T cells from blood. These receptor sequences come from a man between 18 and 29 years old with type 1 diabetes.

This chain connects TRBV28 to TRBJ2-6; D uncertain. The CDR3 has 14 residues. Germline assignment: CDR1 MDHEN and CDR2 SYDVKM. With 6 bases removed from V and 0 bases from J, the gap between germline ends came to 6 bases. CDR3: CASSLDSGANVLTF. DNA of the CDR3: TGTGCCAGCAGCCTAGACTCTGGGGCCAACGTCCTGACTTTC.

CDR3 loop: CASSYREERIEAFF. CDR3 bases: TGTGCCAGCAGTTACCGGGAGGAGCGAATTGAAGCTTTCTTT. The gene calls are TRBV6-5 and TRBJ1-1; D is undetermined. Per germline, CDR1 MNHEY and CDR2 SVGAGI. This CDR3 comprises 14 residues. V lost 2 bases, J lost 7 bases, and 14 bases lay in between.

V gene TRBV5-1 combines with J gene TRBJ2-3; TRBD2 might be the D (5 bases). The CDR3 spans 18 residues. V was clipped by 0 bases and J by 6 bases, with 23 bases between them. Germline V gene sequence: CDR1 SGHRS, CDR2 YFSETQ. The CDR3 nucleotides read TGCGCCAGCAGCTTGGACTTCGGGTTCGGGGAGTATCGGGATACGCAGTATTTT. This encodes CASSLDFGFGEYRDTQYF.

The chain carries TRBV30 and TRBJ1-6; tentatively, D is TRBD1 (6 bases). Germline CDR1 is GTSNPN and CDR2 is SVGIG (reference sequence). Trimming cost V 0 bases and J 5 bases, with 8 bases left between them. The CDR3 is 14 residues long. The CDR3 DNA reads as TGTGCCTGGAGTGTAGGGGGGAATAATTCACCCCTCCACTTT. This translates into CAWSVGGNNSPLHF.

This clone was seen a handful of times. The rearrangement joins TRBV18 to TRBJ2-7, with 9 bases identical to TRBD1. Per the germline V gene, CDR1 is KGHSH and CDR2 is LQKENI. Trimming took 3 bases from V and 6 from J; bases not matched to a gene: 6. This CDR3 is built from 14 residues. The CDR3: CASSPGQGYPEQYF. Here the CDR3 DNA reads TGTGCCAGCTCACCGGGACAGGGTTACCCCGAGCAGTACTTC.

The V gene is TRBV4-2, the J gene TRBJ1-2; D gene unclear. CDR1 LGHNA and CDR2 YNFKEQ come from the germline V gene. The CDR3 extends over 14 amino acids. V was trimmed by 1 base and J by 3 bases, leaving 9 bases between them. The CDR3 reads CASSQGVSHYGYTF. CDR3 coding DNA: TGTGCCAGCAGCCAAGGTGTCAGCCACTATGGCTACACCTTC.

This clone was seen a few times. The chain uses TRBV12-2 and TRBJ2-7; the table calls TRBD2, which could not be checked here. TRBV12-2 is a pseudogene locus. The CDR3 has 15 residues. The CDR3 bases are TGTGCAAGTCGCTTAGCGCCCGCGGACTCCTACGAGCAGTACTTC. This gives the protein CASRLAPADSYEQYF.

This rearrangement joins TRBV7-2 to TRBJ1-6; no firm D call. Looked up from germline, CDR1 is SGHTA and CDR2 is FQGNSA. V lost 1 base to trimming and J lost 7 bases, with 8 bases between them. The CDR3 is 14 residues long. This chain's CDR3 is CASSLGGQNSPLHF. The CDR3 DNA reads TGTGCCAGCAGCTTAGGGGGTCAAAATTCACCCCTCCACTTT.

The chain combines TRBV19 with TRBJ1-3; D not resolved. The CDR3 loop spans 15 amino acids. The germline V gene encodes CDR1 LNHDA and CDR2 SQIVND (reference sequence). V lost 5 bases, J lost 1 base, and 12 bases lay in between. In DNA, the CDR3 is TGTGCCAGTAGTGAGACAAGATCGTCTGGAAACACCATATATTTT. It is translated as CASSETRSSGNTIYF.

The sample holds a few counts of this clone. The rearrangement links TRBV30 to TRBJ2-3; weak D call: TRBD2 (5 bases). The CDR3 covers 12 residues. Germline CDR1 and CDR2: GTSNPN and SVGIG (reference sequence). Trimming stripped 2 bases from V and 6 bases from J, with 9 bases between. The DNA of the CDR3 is TGTGCCTGGAGTCCGAGGGTTGATACGCAGTATTTT. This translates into CAWSPRVDTQYF.

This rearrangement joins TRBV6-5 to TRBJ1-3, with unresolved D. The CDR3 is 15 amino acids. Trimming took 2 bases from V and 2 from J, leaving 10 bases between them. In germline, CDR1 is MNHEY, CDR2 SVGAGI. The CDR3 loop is CASSYGWETGNTIYF. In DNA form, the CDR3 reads TGTGCCAGCAGTTACGGCTGGGAAACTGGAAACACCATATATTTT.

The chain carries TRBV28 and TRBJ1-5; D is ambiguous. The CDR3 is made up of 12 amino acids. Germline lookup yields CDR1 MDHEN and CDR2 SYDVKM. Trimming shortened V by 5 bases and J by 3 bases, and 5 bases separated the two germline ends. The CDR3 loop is CASSPPNQPQHF. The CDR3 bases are TGTGCCAGCAGTCCCCCCAATCAGCCCCAGCATTTT.

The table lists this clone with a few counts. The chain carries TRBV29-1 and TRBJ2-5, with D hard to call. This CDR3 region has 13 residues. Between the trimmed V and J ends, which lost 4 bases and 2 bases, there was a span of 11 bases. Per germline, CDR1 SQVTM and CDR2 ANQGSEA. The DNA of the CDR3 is TGCAGCGTTGTTCTTGTCAATCAAGAGACCCAGTACTTC. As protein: CSVVLVNQETQYF.

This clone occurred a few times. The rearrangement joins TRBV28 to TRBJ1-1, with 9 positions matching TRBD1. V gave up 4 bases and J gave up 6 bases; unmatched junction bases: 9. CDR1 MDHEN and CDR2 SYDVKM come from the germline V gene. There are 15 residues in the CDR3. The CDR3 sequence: CASSSPGQGLSEAFF. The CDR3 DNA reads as TGTGCCAGCAGTTCCCCGGGACAGGGTCTGTCTGAAGCTTTCTTT. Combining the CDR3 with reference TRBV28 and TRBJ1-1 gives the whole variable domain DVKVTQSSRYLVKRTGEKVFLECVQDMDHENMFWYRQDPGLGLRLIYFSYDVKMKEKGDIPEGYSVSREKKERFSLILESASTNQTSMYLCASSSPGQGLSEAFFGQGTRLTVV.

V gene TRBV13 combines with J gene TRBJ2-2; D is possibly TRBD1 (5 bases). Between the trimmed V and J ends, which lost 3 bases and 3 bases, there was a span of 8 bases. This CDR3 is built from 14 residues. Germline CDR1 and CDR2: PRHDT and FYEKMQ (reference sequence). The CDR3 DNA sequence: TGTGCCAGCAGCTTTCAGGGTGACACCGGGGAGCTGTTTTTT. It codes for CASSFQGDTGELFF.

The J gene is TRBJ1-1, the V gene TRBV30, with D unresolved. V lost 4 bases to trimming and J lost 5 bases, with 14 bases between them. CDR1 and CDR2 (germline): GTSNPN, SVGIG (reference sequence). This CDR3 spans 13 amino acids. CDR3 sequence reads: CAWTVPGRTEAFF. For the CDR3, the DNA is TGTGCCTGGACCGTCCCGGGTCGGACTGAAGCTTTCTTT.